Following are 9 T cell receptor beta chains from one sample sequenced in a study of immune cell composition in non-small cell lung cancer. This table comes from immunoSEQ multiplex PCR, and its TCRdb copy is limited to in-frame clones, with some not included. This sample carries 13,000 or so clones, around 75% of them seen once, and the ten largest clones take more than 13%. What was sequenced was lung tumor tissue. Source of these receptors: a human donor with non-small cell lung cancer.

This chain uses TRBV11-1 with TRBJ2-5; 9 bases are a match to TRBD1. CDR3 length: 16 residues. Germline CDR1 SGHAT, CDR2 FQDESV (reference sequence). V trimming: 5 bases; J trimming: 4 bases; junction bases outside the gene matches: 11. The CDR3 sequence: CASSSRDRVRRETQYF. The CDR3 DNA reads TGTGCCAGCAGCAGCCGGGACAGGGTACGTCGAGAGACCCAGTACTTC.

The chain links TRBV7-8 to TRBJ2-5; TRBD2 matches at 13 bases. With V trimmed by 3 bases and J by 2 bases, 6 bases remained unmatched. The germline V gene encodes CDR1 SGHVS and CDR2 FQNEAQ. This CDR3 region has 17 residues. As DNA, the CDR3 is TGTGCCAGCAGCTTCCCCATACTAGCGGGAGGGCAAGAGACCCAGTACTTC. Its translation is CASSFPILAGGQETQYF.

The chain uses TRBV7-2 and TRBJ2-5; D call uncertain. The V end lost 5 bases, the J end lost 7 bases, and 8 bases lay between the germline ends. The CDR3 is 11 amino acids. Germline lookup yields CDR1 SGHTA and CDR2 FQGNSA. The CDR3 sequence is CASSAVGTQYF. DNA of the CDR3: TGTGCCAGCAGCGCAGTTGGGACCCAGTACTTC. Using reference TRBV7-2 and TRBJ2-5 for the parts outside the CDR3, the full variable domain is GAGVSQSPSNKVTEKGKDVELRCDPISGHTALYWYRQSLGQGLEFLIYFQGNSAPDKSGLPSDRFSAERTGGSVSTLTIQRTQQEDSAVYLCASSAVGTQYFGPGTRLLVL.

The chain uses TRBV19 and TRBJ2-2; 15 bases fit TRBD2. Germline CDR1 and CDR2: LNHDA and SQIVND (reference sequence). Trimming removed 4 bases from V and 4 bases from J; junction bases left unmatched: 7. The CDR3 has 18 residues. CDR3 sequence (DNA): TGTGCCAGTAGTAGTTGGACTAGCGGGAGGGGTCCCACCGGGGAGCTGTTTTTT. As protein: CASSSWTSGRGPTGELFF.

The CDR3 here is CASSSGQGHSPLHF. The CDR3 DNA reads TGTGCCAGCAGTTCGGGACAGGGGCATTCACCCCTCCACTTT. V is TRBV6-5 and J is TRBJ1-6, with TRBD1 matching over 10 bases. The CDR3 extends over 14 amino acids. The junction had 2 bases not matched to a gene; V was cut back by 4 bases and J by 8 bases. Germline V CDR1 and CDR2: MNHEY, SVGAGI.

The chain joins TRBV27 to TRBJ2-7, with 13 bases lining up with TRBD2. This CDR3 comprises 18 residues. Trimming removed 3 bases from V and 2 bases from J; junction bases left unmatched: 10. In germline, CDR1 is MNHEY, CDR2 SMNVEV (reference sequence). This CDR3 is CASSFETSGRSGPYEQYF. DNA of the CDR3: TGTGCCAGCAGTTTTGAGACTAGCGGGAGGAGCGGGCCCTACGAGCAGTACTTC.

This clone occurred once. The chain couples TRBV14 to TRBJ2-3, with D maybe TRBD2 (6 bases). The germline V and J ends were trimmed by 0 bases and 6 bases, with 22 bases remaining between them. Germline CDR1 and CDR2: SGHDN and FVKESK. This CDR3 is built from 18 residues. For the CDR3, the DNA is TGTGCCAGCAGCCAAGATACCCGAAGCGGGTCTGAGGGGGATACGCAGTATTTT. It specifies CASSQDTRSGSEGDTQYF.

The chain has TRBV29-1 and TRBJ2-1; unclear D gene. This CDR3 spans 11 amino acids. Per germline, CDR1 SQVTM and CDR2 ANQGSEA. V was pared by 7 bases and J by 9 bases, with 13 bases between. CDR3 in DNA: TGCAGCGCGGAGAGGCTCGGTGAGCAGTTCTTC. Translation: CSAERLGEQFF.

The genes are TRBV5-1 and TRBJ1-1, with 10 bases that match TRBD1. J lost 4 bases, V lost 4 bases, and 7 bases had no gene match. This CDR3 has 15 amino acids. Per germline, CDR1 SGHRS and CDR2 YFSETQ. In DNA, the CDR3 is TGCGCCAGCAGCCCGGATGGACAGGGGGGCACTGAAGCTTTCTTT. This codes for CASSPDGQGGTEAFF.